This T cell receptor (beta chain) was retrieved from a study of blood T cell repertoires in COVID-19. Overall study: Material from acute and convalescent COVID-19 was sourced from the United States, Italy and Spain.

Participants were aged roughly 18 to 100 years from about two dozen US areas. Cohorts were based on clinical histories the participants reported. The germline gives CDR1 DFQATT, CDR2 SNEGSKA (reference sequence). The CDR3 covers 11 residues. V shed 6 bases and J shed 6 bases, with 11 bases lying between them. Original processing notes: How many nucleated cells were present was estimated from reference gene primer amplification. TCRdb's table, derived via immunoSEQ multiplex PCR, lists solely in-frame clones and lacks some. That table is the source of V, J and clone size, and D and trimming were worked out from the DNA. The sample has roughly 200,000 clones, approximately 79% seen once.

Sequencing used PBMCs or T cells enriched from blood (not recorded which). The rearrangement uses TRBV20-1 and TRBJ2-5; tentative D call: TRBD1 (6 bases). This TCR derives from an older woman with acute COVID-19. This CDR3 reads CSAGAAKTQYF. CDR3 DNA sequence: TGCAGTGCGGGGGCCGCGAAGACCCAGTACTTC.